The 6 T cell receptor beta chains below all came from one sample that was sequenced in a study of cytomegalovirus exposure and HLA in healthy donors. The PCR used 60 Vbeta and 13 Jbeta primers. Using immunoSEQ multiplex PCR, the repertoire was profiled, and TCRdb retains in-frame clones only, with some absent. The data contain some 130,000 clones, about 66% of them singletons. Material: PBMCs. These receptors all stem from a human donor in good health.

The rearrangement joins TRBV7-8 to TRBJ2-7; 7 bases fit TRBD2. The ends lost 5 bases at V and 1 base at J; junction bases unmatched: 20. Germline V lookup: CDR1 SGHVS, CDR2 FQNEAQ. The CDR3 loop spans 19 amino acids. The CDR3 nucleotides are TGTGCCAGCAGCCTTAGTTTAAGGGCGGGACTAAGGGTTTCCTACGAGCAGTACTTC. Translated, it gives CASSLSLRAGLRVSYEQYF.

V is TRBV27 and J is TRBJ2-7, with a possible D match to TRBD2 (6 bases). CDR1 is MNHEY and CDR2 is SMNVEV in the germline V gene (reference sequence). This CDR3 contains 14 residues. V lost 6 bases and J 4 bases, leaving 16 bases between the germline ends. The CDR3 DNA reads as TGTGCCAGCAGCCTCGAAGGGGAGGAGTACGAGCAGTACTTC. Amino acid sequence: CASSLEGEEYEQYF.

The J gene is TRBJ2-3, the V gene TRBV29-1; tentatively, D is TRBD1 (6 bases). Trimming pared 3 bases from V and 1 base from J, leaving 8 bases between. Germline V gives CDR1 SQVTM, CDR2 ANQGSEA. The CDR3 extends over 13 amino acids. DNA for the CDR3: TGCAGCGTTGATACAGGGCGCACAGATACGCAGTATTTT. Its translation is CSVDTGRTDTQYF.

This clone was detected once. V and J are TRBV7-9 and TRBJ1-1; D uncertain. CDR1 is SEHNR and CDR2 is FQNEAQ in the germline V gene (reference sequence). CDR3 length: 11 amino acids. Trimming shortened V by 4 bases and J by 6 bases, and 6 bases separated the two germline ends. The CDR3 spells CASSSKPEAFF. DNA for the CDR3: TGTGCCAGCAGCTCCAAGCCTGAAGCTTTCTTT. Combining the CDR3 with reference TRBV7-9 and TRBJ1-1 gives the whole variable domain DTGVSQNPRHKITKRGQNVTFRCDPISEHNRLYWYRQTLGQGPEFLTYFQNEAQLEKSRLLSDRFSAERPKGSFSTLEIQRTEQGDSAMYLCASSSKPEAFFGQGTRLTVV.

The J gene is TRBJ2-1, the V gene TRBV5-6; the D gene is possibly TRBD2 (6 bases). The CDR3 covers 15 residues. V lost 4 bases, J lost 6 bases, and 17 bases lay in between. Looked up from germline, CDR1 is SGHDT and CDR2 is YYEEEE. The CDR3 region has the DNA TGTGCCAGCAGCGCTCGGGACGGGACTTTCAATGAGCAGTTCTTC. This codes for CASSARDGTFNEQFF.

This clone turned up a few times. The chain has TRBV18 and TRBJ1-3; 7 nucleotides agree with TRBD1. Trimming at V came to 3 bases and at J to 3 bases, leaving 5 bases not matched to a gene. CDR3 length equals 15 residues. Germline loops: CDR1 KGHSH, CDR2 LQKENI. CDR3 loop: CASSPMTGIGNTIYF. The CDR3 nucleotides read TGTGCCAGCTCACCGATGACAGGGATTGGAAACACCATATATTTT.